This passage covers 20 T cell receptor beta chains from one sample sequenced in a study of CXCR3-negative and CXCR3-positive naive CD8 T cells. The authors prepared UMI-labeled TRB cDNA libraries by 5' RACE. TCRdb re-called the 5' RACE reads, yielding one record per CDR3 amino acid sequence without DNA. The sample table includes about 62,000 distinct CDR3 sequences. Material for sequencing was naive CXCR3- CD8+ T cells from blood. This sample's subset: CD45RO-CCR7+CD27+CD95- naive CD8+ T cells lacking CXCR3 (TNR3-). Every receptor here comes from a human donor in good health. Some clones in this sample may be carry-over from other donors' samples.

This chain uses TRBV7-3 with TRBJ2-1; the D call of TRBD2 rests on TCRdb alone, since no DNA is present to check it. CDR1 and CDR2 from the germline V gene are SGHTA and FQGTGA. The CDR3 is made up of 15 amino acids. CDR3 sequence reads: CASSLSSGTYNEQFF.

V and J are TRBV7-9 and TRBJ2-7; lacking DNA, the TRBD1 call made by TCRdb goes unchecked. This CDR3 has 13 amino acids. Germline lookup yields CDR1 SEHNR and CDR2 FQNEAQ (reference sequence). The CDR3 sequence is CASSILGVYEQYF.

The chain has TRBV28 and TRBJ2-7. The CDR3 has 12 residues. Germline CDR1 reads MDHEN; CDR2 reads SYDVKM. The CDR3 spells CASSLYDYEQYF.

This chain connects TRBV15 to TRBJ2-7. The CDR3 extends over 12 amino acids. The germline V gene has CDR1 LNHNV and CDR2 YYDKDF (reference sequence). This CDR3 reads CATSRDGSEQYF.

The J gene is TRBJ2-1, the V gene TRBV7-8; TCRdb reports TRBD2, a call that lacks DNA to check it against. The CDR3 totals 15 residues. Germline CDR1 and CDR2: SGHVS and FQNEAQ. The chain's CDR3 is CASSFGGPDYNEQFF. Filled out from reference TRBV7-8 and TRBJ2-1, the complete variable domain reads GAGVSQSPRYKVAKRGQDVALRCDPISGHVSLFWYQQALGQGPEFLTYFQNEAQLDKSGLPSDRFFAERPEGSVSTLKIQRTQQEDSAVYLCASSFGGPDYNEQFFGPGTRLTVL.

The chain combines TRBV7-8 with TRBJ2-1. The CDR3 loop spans 14 amino acids. Germline-derived CDR1 and CDR2 are SGHVS and FQNEAQ. This CDR3 is CASSVHGAYDEQFF. Full variable domain (missing parts from reference TRBV7-8 and TRBJ2-1): GAGVSQSPRYKVAKRGQDVALRCDPISGHVSLFWYQQALGQGPEFLTYFQNEAQLDKSGLPSDRFFAERPEGSVSTLKIQRTQQEDSAVYLCASSVHGAYDEQFFGPGTRLTVL.

V usage is TRBV20-1 and J usage is TRBJ2-3. The V gene's germline CDR1 is DFQATT and CDR2 SNEGSKA (reference sequence). This CDR3 region has 15 residues. The CDR3 sequence: CSARDIGESTDTQYF.

The J gene is TRBJ2-1, the V gene TRBV6-2 or TRBV6-3; as DNA is missing, the TRBD2 call by TCRdb cannot be tested. The CDR3 totals 21 residues. CDR1 is MNHEY and CDR2 is SVGEGT in the germline V gene. The CDR3: CASSYARGLAGGSSSYNEQFF.

The chain recombines TRBV4-3 with TRBJ2-5; TCRdb calls TRBD1, which cannot be checked without DNA. Germline loops: CDR1 LGHNA, CDR2 YSLEER. The CDR3 spans 15 residues. CDR3: CASSQEGQGGETQYF.

This chain joins TRBV28 and TRBJ2-7; absent DNA, TCRdb's TRBD1 call cannot be checked. The CDR3 spans 15 residues. Per the germline V gene, CDR1 is MDHEN and CDR2 is SYDVKM. This CDR3 reads CASSSGSLSGYEQYF.

The chain is built from TRBV27 and TRBJ2-2; the D call of TRBD1 rests on TCRdb alone, since no DNA is present to check it. The germline gives CDR1 MNHEY, CDR2 SMNVEV (reference sequence). The CDR3 has 14 residues. The CDR3 spells CASSWTPRTGELFF.

V gene TRBV29-1 combines with J gene TRBJ1-2; the TRBD1 assignment by TCRdb is unverifiable without DNA. The germline gives CDR1 SQVTM, CDR2 ANQGSEA. The CDR3 loop spans 15 amino acids. The CDR3 spells CSVSAGASLNYGYTF.

The rearrangement links TRBV20-1 to TRBJ2-1; checking the TCRdb D call of TRBD2 is not possible without DNA. Per the germline V gene, CDR1 is DFQATT and CDR2 is SNEGSKA (reference sequence). The length of the CDR3 is 16 residues. CDR3 residues: CSARTSGSTSVNEQFF.

This sequence joins TRBV4-3 and TRBJ2-7; TCRdb designates TRBD1, a call that cannot be tested without DNA. Germline assignment: CDR1 LGHNA and CDR2 YSLEER. The CDR3 extends over 17 amino acids. The CDR3 spells CASSQEPLTGDPYEQYF.

The chain is built from TRBV7-2 and TRBJ2-2; as DNA is missing, the TRBD1 call by TCRdb cannot be tested. The germline V gene encodes CDR1 SGHTA and CDR2 FQGNSA. The CDR3 spans 14 residues. CDR3 sequence reads: CASSLGGDTGELFF.

The chain links TRBV28 to TRBJ2-7; checking the TCRdb D call of TRBD1 is not possible without DNA. The CDR3 consists of 15 residues. Germline CDR1 is MDHEN and CDR2 is SYDVKM. CDR3 amino acids: CATTTDGTGAYEQYF. The full variable domain, rest sourced from reference TRBV28 and TRBJ2-7, is DVKVTQSSRYLVKRTGEKVFLECVQDMDHENMFWYRQDPGLGLRLIYFSYDVKMKEKGDIPEGYSVSREKKERFSLILESASTNQTSMYLCATTTDGTGAYEQYFGPGTRLTVT.

This sequence joins TRBV29-1 and TRBJ2-1; TCRdb's D call, TRBD1, is unchecked because there is no DNA. The CDR3 is 14 amino acids. Per the germline V gene, CDR1 is SQVTM and CDR2 is ANQGSEA. CDR3: CSVEGEPIQIEQFF.

The rearrangement joins TRBV2 to TRBJ2-2. This CDR3 region has 15 residues. Germline CDR1 is SNHLY and CDR2 is FYNNEI. The CDR3 spells CASSDRREHTGELFF.

The chain employs TRBV27 and TRBJ2-1; TCRdb designates TRBD2, a call that cannot be tested without DNA. CDR3 length: 13 amino acids. Germline values: CDR1 MNHEY, CDR2 SMNVEV (reference sequence). CDR3 sequence reads: CASSLGRYNEQFF.

The chain combines TRBV4-2 with TRBJ2-1; TCRdb returns TRBD1, unconfirmable since there is no DNA. Germline CDR1 is LGHNA and CDR2 is YNFKEQ. The CDR3 consists of 13 residues. CDR3 in amino acids: CASSPARGHEQFF.